What follows are 7 T cell receptor beta chains derived from one specimen sequenced in a study of blood T cell repertoires in COVID-19. Assay used: immunoSEQ multiplex PCR; TCRdb lists only in-frame clones, some missing. The sample lists a few hundred thousand clones; approximately 91% were seen once. What was sequenced was PBMCs or T cells enriched from blood (not recorded which). These receptor sequences come from a young woman who had been exposed to COVID-19.

The chain uses TRBV28 and TRBJ1-2, with TRBD1 matching 8 bases. Germline values: CDR1 MDHEN, CDR2 SYDVKM. The V segment lost 3 bases and the J segment 4 bases; nucleotides outside the gene matches: 4. The CDR3 totals 14 residues. The CDR3 loop is CASSFGQGFYGYTF. As DNA, the CDR3 is TGTGCCAGCAGTTTCGGACAGGGCTTCTATGGCTACACCTTC.

The chain couples TRBV4-3 to TRBJ2-5, with 9 bases matching TRBD2. The CDR3 runs 14 residues. V dropped 0 bases and J dropped 9; count of bases not matched to a gene: 5. Germline values: CDR1 LGHNA, CDR2 YSLEER. The DNA for the CDR3 is TGCGCCAGCAGCCAAGAGGGCGGGGGGGCGGCCCAGTACTTC. Translated: CASSQEGGGAAQYF.

This chain uses TRBV24-1 with TRBJ1-2; D is ambiguous. From germline, CDR1 is KGHDR and CDR2 SFDVKD. V lost 3 bases and J 1 base, leaving 14 bases between the germline ends. This CDR3 is built from 16 residues. CDR3 nucleotide sequence: TGTGCCACCAGTGATCCCCTCGGGAAAGATAACTATGGCTACACCTTC. Translation: CATSDPLGKDNYGYTF.

The chain uses TRBV7-3 and TRBJ2-2; 10 bases align to TRBD2. From germline, CDR1 is SGHTA and CDR2 FQGTGA. The junction had 8 bases not matched to a gene; V was cut back by 2 bases and J by 2 bases. This CDR3 has 18 amino acids. The DNA for the CDR3 is TGTGCCAGCAGCTTATGGTCTAGCGGGGGTGCTAACACCGGGGAGCTGTTTTTT. Amino acids: CASSLWSSGGANTGELFF.

The chain carries TRBV7-6 and TRBJ2-7; perhaps TRBD2 as D (7 bases). This CDR3 is 12 amino acids long. The V end lost 5 bases, the J end lost 5 bases, and 10 bases lay between the germline ends. CDR1 is SGHVS, CDR2 FNYEAQ, per germline. CDR3 nucleotide sequence: TGTGCCAGCAGCGGAGGGGGGGACGAGCAGTACTTC. Its translation: CASSGGGDEQYF. The whole variable domain, filled in from reference TRBV7-6 and TRBJ2-7, reads GAGVSQSPRYKVTKRGQDVALRCDPISGHVSLYWYRQALGQGPEFLTYFNYEAQQDKSGLPNDRFSAERPEGSISTLTIQRTEQRDSAMYRCASSGGGDEQYFGPGTRLTVT.

The genes are TRBV19 and TRBJ2-5; D may be TRBD1 (7 bases). The germline V gene encodes CDR1 LNHDA and CDR2 SQIVND (reference sequence). Deletions cut 5 bases from V and 0 bases from J, with 19 bases between. The CDR3 runs 17 residues. The CDR3: CASSPRQGRGYQETQYF. DNA of the CDR3: TGTGCCAGTAGTCCAAGACAGGGCCGGGGGTACCAAGAGACCCAGTACTTC.

The CDR3 reads CASSSLAPYEQYF. The CDR3 DNA reads TGTGCCAGCAGTTCCCTAGCCCCCTACGAGCAGTACTTC. The chain links TRBV12-3 or TRBV12-4 to TRBJ2-7, with D tentatively TRBD2 (5 bases). The CDR3 is made up of 13 amino acids. Deletions cut 4 bases from V and 2 bases from J, with 9 bases between.